Each of the 29 T cell receptor beta chains below was sequenced from the same sample in a study of Graves' ophthalmopathy and Graves' hyperthyroidism. For repertoire sequencing, the TCR beta CDR3 regions were amplified from RNA transcripts. Investigators did first-round RT-PCR with HTBI primers, then second-round multiplex PCR. TCRdb reanalysed the multiplex PCR reads using MiXCR and keeps one entry per CDR3 protein. This sample has roughly 700,000 distinct CDR3 sequences, with approximately 40% found just once. The sample taken for sequencing was peripheral blood. Receptor source: an adult man with Graves' ophthalmopathy.

This clonotype has ten or more counts. The chain is built from TRBV10-3 and TRBJ2-2; unclear D gene. CDR3 length: 16 residues. Looked up from germline, CDR1 is ENHRY and CDR2 is SYGVKD. The V gene lost 5 bases and the J gene lost 0 bases, with 13 bases spanning the gap. The CDR3: CAISTDPGANTGELFF. The CDR3 coding sequence is TGTGCCATCAGTACAGACCCAGGCGCGAACACCGGGGAGCTGTTTTTT.

This chain links TRBV9 with TRBJ2-5, with D unresolved. Trimming took 0 bases from V and 1 from J, leaving 13 bases between them. This CDR3 spans 16 amino acids. Germline values: CDR1 SGDLS, CDR2 YYNGEE. CDR3 nucleotides: TGTGCCAGCAGCGTAGGCCCGGGTAGGGCCCAAGAGACCCAGTACTTC. It translates to CASSVGPGRAQETQYF.

This clonotype was counted at least ten times. This chain uses TRBV10-1 with TRBJ1-5, with D perhaps matching TRBD1 (5 bases). Germline assignment: CDR1 WNHNN and CDR2 SYGVQD (reference sequence). The ends were cut back, 3 bases at V and 3 bases at J, with 9 bases in the middle. The length of the CDR3 is 14 residues. In DNA, the CDR3 is TGCGCCAGCAGTGACAGGGAAGACAATCAGCCCCAGCATTTT. Its protein product is CASSDREDNQPQHF.

The chain combines TRBV7-3 with TRBJ1-6; D is uncertain. The V and J ends lost 7 bases and 15 bases respectively, with 16 bases between them. Germline V gives CDR1 SGHTA, CDR2 FQGTGA. The CDR3 consists of 12 residues. CDR3 DNA sequence: TGTGCCAGCACCCTCGAGGGTTATCACCTCCACTTT. Protein: CASTLEGYHLHF.

The chain combines TRBV29-1 with TRBJ1-1; D unresolved. The germline CDR1 and CDR2 sequences are SQVTM and ANQGSEA. This CDR3 is 11 amino acids long. Trimming removed 8 bases at V and 1 base at J, with 8 bases between. This CDR3 reads CSFAPNTEAFF. In DNA form, the CDR3 reads TGCAGCTTCGCCCCGAACACTGAAGCTTTCTTT.

Here the CDR3 reads CSAPPSDTFHTDTQYF. The CDR3, as DNA: TGCAGTGCGCCCCCTAGCGACACATTTCACACAGATACGCAGTATTTT. The chain has TRBV20-1 and TRBJ2-3, with D possibly TRBD2 on 6 matching bases. The germline gives CDR1 DFQATT, CDR2 SNEGSKA (reference sequence). Trimming took 6 bases from V and 2 from J, leaving 21 bases between them. The CDR3 runs to 16 residues.

Comment on this clonotype: One junction end disagrees with the germline gene, perhaps due to a read error. The rearrangement uses TRBV9 and TRBJ2-7, with a tentative D call TRBD1 (5 bases). Germline V gives CDR1 SGDLS, CDR2 YYNGEE. The CDR3 is made up of 15 amino acids. CDR3 sequence (DNA): TGTGCCAGCAGCGTAGATCAAGGGGATTGGAACGAGCAGTGCTTC. It specifies CASSVDQGDWNEQCF.

The table lists this clonotype with many counts. The rearrangement links TRBV7-9 to TRBJ1-2; unclear D gene. Trimming took off 5 bases at V and 5 bases at J, with 12 bases between the two ends. The CDR3 consists of 13 residues. Germline V gene sequence: CDR1 SEHNR, CDR2 FQNEAQ (reference sequence). CDR3 nucleotide sequence: TGTGCCAGCAGCCCGGACGGGCGATATGGCTACACCTTC. Translated: CASSPDGRYGYTF. Together with reference TRBV7-9 and TRBJ1-2, the CDR3 gives the full variable domain: DTGVSQNPRHKITKRGQNVTFRCDPISEHNRLYWYRQTLGQGPEFLTYFQNEAQLEKSRLLSDRFSAERPKGSFSTLEIQRTEQGDSAMYLCASSPDGRYGYTFGSGTRLTVV.

The chain uses TRBV5-1 and TRBJ2-5; D is ambiguous. V was cut by 4 bases and J by 0 bases, with 4 bases left in between. This CDR3 comprises 12 residues. Germline CDR1 reads SGHRS; CDR2 reads YFSETQ. CDR3 coding DNA: TGCGCCAGCAGCACCAACCAAGAGACCCAGTACTTC. This sequence encodes CASSTNQETQYF.

This clonotype was detected ten times or more. The chain joins TRBV11-2 to TRBJ1-6; D gene unclear. V lost 0 bases and J 14 bases, leaving 8 bases between the germline ends. The CDR3 loop spans 12 amino acids. Germline CDR1 SGHAT, CDR2 FQNNGV. The CDR3 sequence: CASSLDGVALHF. The CDR3 DNA reads as TGTGCCAGCAGCTTAGATGGGGTTGCCCTCCACTTT.

This clonotype was detected many times. The rearrangement uses TRBV2 and TRBJ2-7, with 7 bases aligning to TRBD2. The germline V gene encodes CDR1 SNHLY and CDR2 FYNNEI. The CDR3 is 16 residues long. The ends lost 6 bases at V and 0 bases at J; junction bases unmatched: 11. CDR3 protein: CASSSTVAGLSYEQYF. CDR3 sequence (DNA): TGTGCCAGCAGCTCCACCGTAGCGGGCCTCTCCTACGAGCAGTACTTC.

This chain links TRBV7-9 with TRBJ2-6; either TRBD1 or TRBD2 may supply D (5 bases each). With 5 bases removed from V and 4 bases from J, the gap between germline ends came to 15 bases. The CDR3 loop spans 16 amino acids. Germline V lookup: CDR1 SEHNR, CDR2 FQNEAQ (reference sequence). For the CDR3, the DNA is TGTGCCAGCAGCCTTAAGGGGAGCACCGGGGCCAACGTCCTGACTTTC. This gives the protein CASSLKGSTGANVLTF.

The chain employs TRBV10-3 and TRBJ2-7; 10 positions agree with TRBD1. CDR1 is ENHRY, CDR2 SYGVKD, per germline. Trimming removed 10 bases from V and 6 bases from J; junction bases left unmatched: 9. This CDR3 region has 13 residues. The chain's CDR3 is CASSPRTGGEQYF. The CDR3, as DNA: TGTGCCAGCAGCCCTCGGACAGGGGGCGAGCAGTACTTC.

This clonotype was detected only once. This is likely a read error, given that the CDR3 carries no conserved phenylalanine or tryptophan at its end. The chain combines TRBV29-1 with TRBJ1-1, with TRBD1 as a possible D gene (6 bases). The germline V gene has CDR1 SQVTM and CDR2 ANQGSEA. V was clipped by 6 bases and J by 1 base, with 6 bases between them. This CDR3 is built from 11 residues. The CDR3 DNA reads TGCAGCGTGACAGGGAACACTGAAGCTTTCTCT. This gives the protein CSVTGNTEAFS.

This chain joins TRBV6-1 and TRBJ1-2; D gene uncertain. CDR3 length equals 13 residues. Germline V CDR1 and CDR2: MNHNS, SASEGT. With 10 bases removed from V and 4 bases from J, the gap between germline ends came to 16 bases. The DNA for the CDR3 is TGTGCCACATGGAAGGAGGGTAGCTATGGCTACACCTTC. Translating it yields CATWKEGSYGYTF.

The chain is built from TRBV11-2 and TRBJ2-7, with 8 nucleotides matching TRBD1. Germline loops: CDR1 SGHAT, CDR2 FQNNGV. The junction had 11 bases not matched to a gene; V was cut back by 11 bases and J by 2 bases. The CDR3 loop spans 14 amino acids. CDR3 amino acids: CAWSIGQGTYEQYF. CDR3 nucleotide sequence: TGTGCCTGGAGTATCGGACAGGGAACCTACGAGCAGTACTTC.

The rearrangement uses TRBV9 and TRBJ2-3, with 9 nucleotides matching TRBD2. The length of the CDR3 is 16 residues. V was clipped by 3 bases and J by 2 bases; unmatched bases: 7. Germline V CDR1 and CDR2: SGDLS, YYNGEE. This chain's CDR3 is CASSASTSGYTDTQYF. Here the CDR3 DNA reads TGTGCCAGCAGCGCCTCGACTAGCGGATACACAGATACGCAGTATTTT.

This clonotype was picked up a small number of times. J is TRBJ1-5 and V is TRBV24-1; a weak D match, TRBD1 (5 bases). V lost 9 bases, J lost 5 bases, and 10 bases lay in between. The V gene's germline CDR1 is KGHDR and CDR2 SFDVKD. The CDR3 length is 12 residues. The CDR3: CATGRGDQPQHF. CDR3 nucleotides: TGTGCCACCGGGAGAGGGGATCAGCCCCAGCATTTT.

This chain joins TRBV19 and TRBJ2-2, with TRBD1 as a possible D gene (6 bases). The germline V gene encodes CDR1 LNHDA and CDR2 SQIVND (reference sequence). Trimming left V 9 bases short and J 1 base short, with 12 bases between. This CDR3 has 14 residues. The CDR3 region is CASRTVGNTGELFF. CDR3 DNA sequence: TGTGCCAGCCGGACAGTGGGGAACACCGGGGAGCTGTTTTTT. Complete variable domain (other parts from reference TRBV19 and TRBJ2-2): DGGITQSPKYLFRKEGQNVTLSCEQNLNHDAMYWYRQDPGQGLRLIYYSQIVNDFQKGDIAEGYSVSREKKESFPLTVTSAQKNPTAFYLCASRTVGNTGELFFGEGSRLTVL.

Comments on this clonotype: This may arise from a read error, as a much more abundant clone is one base away. The chain uses TRBV20-1 and TRBJ2-5; tentatively, D is TRBD2 (5 bases). There are 13 residues in the CDR3. Germline loops: CDR1 DFQATT, CDR2 SNEGSKA (reference sequence). V was clipped by 5 bases and J by 0 bases, with 10 bases between them. CDR3 DNA sequence: TGCAGTGCTGTTTCGGGGTACCAAGAGACCCAGTACTTC. It yields the protein CSAVSGYQETQYF.

The chain is built from TRBV11-2 and TRBJ2-5, with 15 bases lining up with TRBD2. Germline values: CDR1 SGHAT, CDR2 FQNNGV. The V gene end was trimmed by 10 bases and the J gene end by 4 bases; junction bases not matched to a gene: 19. The CDR3 has 19 residues. The CDR3 DNA is TGTGCCATCAGTGAGCCCGTCGGACTAGCGGGAGGGGGAGGAGAGACCCAGTACTTC. It yields the protein CAISEPVGLAGGGGETQYF.

Turning to this clonotype: A much larger clonotype is one base distant, so this may be a read error. The chain combines TRBV7-2 with TRBJ1-2, with TRBD1 matching 8 bases. The CDR3 length is 12 residues. V was clipped by 6 bases and J by 7 bases; unmatched bases: 4. Germline loops: CDR1 SGHTA, CDR2 FQGNSA. In nucleotides, the CDR3 is TGTGCCAGCAGATCAGGGGGCTCTGGCTACACCTTC. Translation gives CASRSGGSGYTF.

V is TRBV5-8 and J is TRBJ2-7; D is undetermined. This CDR3 is built from 13 residues. The V gene's germline CDR1 is SGHTS and CDR2 YDEGEE. Trimming shortened V by 6 bases and J by 0 bases, and 10 bases separated the two germline ends. The CDR3 region has the DNA TGTGCCAGCATAGTGGGCGGCTCCTACGAGCAGTACTTC. Amino acids: CASIVGGSYEQYF.

V is TRBV20-1 and J is TRBJ1-1, with a possible D match to TRBD1 (5 bases). The CDR3 runs to 18 residues. CDR1 is DFQATT, CDR2 SNEGSKA, per germline (reference sequence). V was clipped by 3 bases and J by 5 bases, with 28 bases between them. CDR3 sequence reads: CSASHHGAPTGRGTEAFF. DNA of the CDR3: TGCAGTGCTAGCCACCACGGCGCGCCTACAGGCCGAGGGACTGAAGCTTTCTTT.

This chain uses TRBV12-3 or TRBV12-4 with TRBJ1-1; D remains unclear. The CDR3 totals 14 residues. The ends were cut back, 6 bases at V and 1 base at J, with 12 bases in the middle. The CDR3 coding sequence is TGTGCCAGCAGAGGAGGGTGGGAGAACACTGAAGCTTTCTTT. Its translation: CASRGGWENTEAFF.

Only a few counts were recorded for this clonotype. The chain is built from TRBV6-5 and TRBJ1-1; D might be TRBD1 (5 bases). Per the germline V gene, CDR1 is MNHEY and CDR2 is SVGAGI. Trimming left V 2 bases short and J 4 bases short, with 8 bases between. The CDR3 is made up of 13 amino acids. This CDR3 reads CASSYEGPTEAFF. For the CDR3, the DNA is TGTGCCAGCAGTTACGAGGGGCCCACTGAAGCTTTCTTT.

In its sample, this clonotype was seen a few times. At one of its ends the junction is not consistent with the germline gene, which may arise from a read error. The V gene is TRBV10-2, the J gene TRBJ1-5; D remains ambiguous. The CDR3 runs to 15 residues. Germline loops: CDR1 WSHSY, CDR2 SAAADI. CDR3: CASSYHVNSNQPQHF. CDR3 nucleotide sequence: TGTGCCAGCAGTTACCACGTAAATAGCAATCAGCCCCAGCATTTT.

The chain is built from TRBV29-1 and TRBJ2-3; D call uncertain. The CDR3 covers 11 residues. With 6 bases removed from V and 5 bases from J, the gap between germline ends came to 9 bases. Germline CDR1 and CDR2: SQVTM and ANQGSEA. As DNA, the CDR3 is TGCAGCGTCGCCCTGGGAGATACGCAGTATTTT. Its protein product is CSVALGDTQYF.

The chain uses TRBV29-1 and TRBJ1-2, with 11 bases fitting TRBD1. Per the germline V gene, CDR1 is SQVTM and CDR2 is ANQGSEA. The CDR3 loop spans 16 amino acids. Germline trimming cut 7 bases from V and 4 bases from J; bases unmatched to any gene: 14. The CDR3 protein is CSAQDPDRGRGYGYTF. The CDR3 DNA follows: TGCAGCGCCCAAGACCCGGACAGGGGGCGCGGCTATGGCTACACCTTC. The full variable domain, with the rest looked up from reference TRBV29-1 and TRBJ1-2, is SAVISQKPSRDICQRGTSLTIQCQVDSQVTMMFWYRQQPGQSLTLIATANQGSEATYESGFVIDKFPISRPNLTFSTLTVSNMSPEDSSIYLCSAQDPDRGRGYGYTFGSGTRLTVV.